This entry lists 8 T cell receptor beta chains sequenced from one sample in a study of T cell repertoires in cytomegalovirus infection. TCRdb itself ran the reads through MiXCR, one entry per CDR3 protein. The sample lists fewer than 700,000 distinct CDR3 sequences; roughly a quarter were seen once. The sequencing sample was made of CD8+ T cells from PBMCs. These receptors came from a human donor in good health (CMV status not recorded). Some clones in this sample may be carry-over from other donors' samples.

In its sample, this clonotype was seen many times. The rearrangement links TRBV10-3 to TRBJ1-1; D is perhaps TRBD1 (5 bases). Germline CDR1 reads ENHRY; CDR2 reads SYGVKD. The length of the CDR3 is 21 residues. V was pared by 10 bases and J by 1 base, with 37 bases between. The CDR3 bases are TGTGCCACCTGGGGGGAAGGCCGTACCCCCCCCAACTCTAGTACGAACACTGAAGCTTTCTTT. Encoded protein: CATWGEGRTPPNSSTNTEAFF.

This chain uses TRBV7-9 with TRBJ2-1, with 8 bases aligning to TRBD1. The germline V gene has CDR1 SEHNR and CDR2 FQNEAQ (reference sequence). The CDR3 is 15 amino acids. V lost 5 bases to trimming and J lost 8 bases; unmatched junction nucleotides: 11. CDR3 sequence: CASSVRDRLRDEQFF. The DNA for the CDR3 is TGTGCCAGCAGCGTCCGGGACAGGCTCCGCGATGAGCAGTTCTTC.

This clonotype was counted many times. The V gene is TRBV25-1, the J gene TRBJ2-7; D is unresolved. Per germline, CDR1 MGHDK and CDR2 SYGVNS. This CDR3 is 14 amino acids long. The V end was cut by 3 bases, the J end by 2 bases, with 11 bases between. The CDR3: CASSEFGVTYEQYF. The CDR3 bases are TGTGCCAGCAGTGAGTTCGGTGTGACCTACGAGCAGTACTTC.

This clonotype was detected a few times. The chain links TRBV5-4 to TRBJ2-5, with TRBD2 matching 8 bases. The CDR3 contains 12 residues. V shed 7 bases, J shed 5 bases, and the junction held 4 bases outside the gene matches. In germline, CDR1 is SGHNT, CDR2 YYREEE (reference sequence). The CDR3 DNA follows: TGTGCCAGCGAGGGACTAGAGGAGACCCAGTACTTC. This gives the protein CASEGLEETQYF.

The chain uses TRBV6-2 or TRBV6-3 and TRBJ2-7, with TRBD2 matching over 13 bases. V gave up 6 bases and J gave up 0 bases; unmatched junction bases: 5. The CDR3 totals 16 residues. Germline lookup yields CDR1 MNHEY and CDR2 SVGEGT. The CDR3, as DNA: TGTGCCAGCAGCATTTGGACTAGCGGGAGCTCCTACGAGCAGTACTTC. Its translation: CASSIWTSGSSYEQYF.

Regarding this clonotype: Just one base apart from a much larger clone, this may be a read error. The chain combines TRBV7-8 with TRBJ1-1, with a weak D call TRBD1 (6 bases). V was cut by 5 bases and J by 0 bases, with 19 bases left in between. Germline-derived CDR1 and CDR2 are SGHVS and FQNEAQ. The CDR3 has 17 amino acids. CDR3 DNA: TGTGCCAGCAGCCCCCGAATGAGACAGGTCCTGAACACTGAAGCTTTCTTT. Amino acid sequence: CASSPRMRQVLNTEAFF.

Remarks on this clonotype: A read error may produce the germline difference seen at one junction end. The chain's CDR3 is CTSSQDQGNQPQHF. The CDR3 DNA reads as TGCACCAGCAGCCAAGATCAGGGCAATCAGCCCCAGCATTTT. This rearrangement joins TRBV4-1 to TRBJ1-5; D unresolved. The CDR3 spans 14 residues. Looked up from germline, CDR1 is MGHRA and CDR2 is YSYEKL.

This clonotype came up once. The V gene is TRBV2, the J gene TRBJ2-1; no clear D. V lost 8 bases to trimming and J lost 5 bases, with 16 bases between them. The V gene's germline CDR1 is SNHLY and CDR2 FYNNEI. The CDR3 contains 14 residues. The CDR3 here is CASGYGLTNNEQFF. In nucleotides, the CDR3 is TGTGCCAGCGGTTACGGGCTAACCAACAATGAGCAGTTCTTC.